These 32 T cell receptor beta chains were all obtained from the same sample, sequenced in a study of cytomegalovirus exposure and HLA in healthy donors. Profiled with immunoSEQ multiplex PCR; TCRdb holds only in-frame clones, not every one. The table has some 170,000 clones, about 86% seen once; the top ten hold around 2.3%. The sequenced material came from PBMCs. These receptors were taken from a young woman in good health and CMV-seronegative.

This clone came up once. As DNA, the CDR3 is TGTGCCATCAGTGTAGACAAGGAGCAGTACTTC. It is translated as CAISVDKEQYF. The rearrangement links TRBV10-3 to TRBJ2-7; unclear D gene. From germline, CDR1 is ENHRY and CDR2 SYGVKD. Deletions cut 4 bases from V and 7 bases from J, with 8 bases between. CDR3 size: 11 residues.

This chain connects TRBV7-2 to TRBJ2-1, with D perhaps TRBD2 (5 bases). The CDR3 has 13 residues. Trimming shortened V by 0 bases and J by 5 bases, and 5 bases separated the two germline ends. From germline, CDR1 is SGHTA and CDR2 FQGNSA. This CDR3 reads CASSLARDNEQFF. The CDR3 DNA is TGTGCCAGCAGCTTAGCGCGGGACAATGAGCAGTTCTTC.

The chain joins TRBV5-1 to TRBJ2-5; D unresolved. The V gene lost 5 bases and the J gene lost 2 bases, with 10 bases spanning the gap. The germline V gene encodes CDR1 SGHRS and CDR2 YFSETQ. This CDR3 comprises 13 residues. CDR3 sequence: CASSPVYQETQYF. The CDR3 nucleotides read TGCGCCAGCAGTCCCGTGTATCAAGAGACCCAGTACTTC. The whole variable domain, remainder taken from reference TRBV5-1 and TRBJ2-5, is KAGVTQTPRYLIKTRGQQVTLSCSPISGHRSVSWYQQTPGQGLQFLFEYFSETQRNKGNFPGRFSGRQFSNSRSEMNVSTLELGDSALYLCASSPVYQETQYFGPGTRLLVL.

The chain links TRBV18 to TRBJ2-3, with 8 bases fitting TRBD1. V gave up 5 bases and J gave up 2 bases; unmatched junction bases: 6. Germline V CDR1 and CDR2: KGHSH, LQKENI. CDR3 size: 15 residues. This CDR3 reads CASSGQGFDTDTQYF. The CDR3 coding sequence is TGTGCCAGCTCAGGACAGGGTTTCGACACAGATACGCAGTATTTT.

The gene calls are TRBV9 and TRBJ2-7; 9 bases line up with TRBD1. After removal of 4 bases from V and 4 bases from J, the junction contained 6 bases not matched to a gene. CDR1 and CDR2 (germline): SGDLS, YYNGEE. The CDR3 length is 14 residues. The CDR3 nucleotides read TGTGCCAGCAGCATCCGGGACAGGGCGTACGAGCAGTACTTC. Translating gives CASSIRDRAYEQYF.

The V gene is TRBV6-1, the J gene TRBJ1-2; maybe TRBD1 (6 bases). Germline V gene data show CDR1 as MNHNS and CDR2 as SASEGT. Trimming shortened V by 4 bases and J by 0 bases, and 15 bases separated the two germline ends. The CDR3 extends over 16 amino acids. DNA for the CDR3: TGTGCCAGCAGTGGATACCGGGACACAGCTAACTATGGCTACACCTTC. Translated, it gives CASSGYRDTANYGYTF.

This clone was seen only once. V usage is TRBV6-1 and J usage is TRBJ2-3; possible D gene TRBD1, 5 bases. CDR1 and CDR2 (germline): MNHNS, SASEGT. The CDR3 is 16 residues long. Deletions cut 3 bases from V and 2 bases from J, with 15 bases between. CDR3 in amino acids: CASSDIPGAPTDTQYF. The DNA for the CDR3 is TGTGCCAGCAGTGATATTCCTGGGGCCCCCACAGATACGCAGTATTTT.

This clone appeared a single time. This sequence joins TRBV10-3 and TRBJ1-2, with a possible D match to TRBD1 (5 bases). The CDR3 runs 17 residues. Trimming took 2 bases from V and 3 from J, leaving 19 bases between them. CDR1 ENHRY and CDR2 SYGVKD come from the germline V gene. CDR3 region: CAISEGLSGYFDYGYTF. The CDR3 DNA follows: TGTGCCATCAGTGAGGGCTTATCAGGGTACTTTGACTATGGCTACACCTTC.

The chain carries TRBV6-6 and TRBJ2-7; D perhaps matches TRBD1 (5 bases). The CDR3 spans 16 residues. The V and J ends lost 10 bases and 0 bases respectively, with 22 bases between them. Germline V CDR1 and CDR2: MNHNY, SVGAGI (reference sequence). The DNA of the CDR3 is TGTGCCACCACCAGTACCCGACAGCGATACTCCTACGAGCAGTACTTC. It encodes CATTSTRQRYSYEQYF.

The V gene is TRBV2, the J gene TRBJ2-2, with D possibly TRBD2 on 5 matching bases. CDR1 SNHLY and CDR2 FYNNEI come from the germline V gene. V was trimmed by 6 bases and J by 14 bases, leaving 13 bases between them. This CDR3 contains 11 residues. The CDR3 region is CASSGRVGLFF. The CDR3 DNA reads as TGTGCCAGCAGCGGGCGGGTTGGACTGTTTTTT.

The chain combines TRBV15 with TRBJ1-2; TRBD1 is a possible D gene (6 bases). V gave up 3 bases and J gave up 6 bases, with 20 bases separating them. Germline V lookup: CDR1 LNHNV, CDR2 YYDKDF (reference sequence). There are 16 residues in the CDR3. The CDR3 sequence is CATSSEWRGAVDGYTF. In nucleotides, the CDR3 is TGTGCCACCAGCAGTGAATGGCGGGGGGCTGTGGATGGCTACACCTTC. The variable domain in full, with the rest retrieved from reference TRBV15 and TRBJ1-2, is DAMVIQNPRYQVTQFGKPVTLSCSQTLNHNVMYWYQQKSSQAPKLLFHYYDKDFNNEADTPDNFQSRRPNTSFCFLDIRSPGLGDTAMYLCATSSEWRGAVDGYTFGSGTRLTVV.

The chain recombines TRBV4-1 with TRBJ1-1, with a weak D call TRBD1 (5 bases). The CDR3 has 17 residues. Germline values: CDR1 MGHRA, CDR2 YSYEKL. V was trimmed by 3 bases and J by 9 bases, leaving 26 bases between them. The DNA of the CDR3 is TGCGCCAGCAGCCAGACCAAACAGGTATGGGGTAAGGAGAAAGCTTTCTTT. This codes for CASSQTKQVWGKEKAFF.

CDR3 protein: CASSPGTGSYNEQFF. The CDR3 DNA follows: TGTGCCAGCAGCCCCGGGACAGGGAGCTACAATGAGCAGTTCTTC. This sequence joins TRBV11-2 and TRBJ2-1; 9 nucleotides agree with TRBD1. Germline V gene sequence: CDR1 SGHAT, CDR2 FQNNGV. The CDR3 is 15 residues long. The V gene end was trimmed by 5 bases and the J gene end by 3 bases; junction bases not matched to a gene: 5.

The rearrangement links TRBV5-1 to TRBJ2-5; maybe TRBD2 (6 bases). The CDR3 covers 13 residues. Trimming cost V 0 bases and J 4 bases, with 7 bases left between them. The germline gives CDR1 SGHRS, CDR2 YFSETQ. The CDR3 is CASSLGAGETQYF. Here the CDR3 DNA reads TGCGCCAGCAGCTTGGGAGCGGGAGAGACCCAGTACTTC.

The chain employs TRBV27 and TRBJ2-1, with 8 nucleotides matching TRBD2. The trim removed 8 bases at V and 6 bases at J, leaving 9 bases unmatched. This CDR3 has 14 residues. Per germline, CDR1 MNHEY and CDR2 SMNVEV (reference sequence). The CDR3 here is CASRRAGDINEQFF. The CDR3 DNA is TGTGCCAGCCGCCGAGCGGGAGACATCAATGAGCAGTTCTTC.

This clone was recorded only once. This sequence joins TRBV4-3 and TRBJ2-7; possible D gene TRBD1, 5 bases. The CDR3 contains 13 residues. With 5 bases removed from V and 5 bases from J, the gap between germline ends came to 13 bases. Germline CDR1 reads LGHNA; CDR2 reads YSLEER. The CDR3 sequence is CASSSTRQNEQYF. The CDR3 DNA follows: TGCGCCAGCAGCTCGACAAGACAGAACGAGCAGTACTTC.

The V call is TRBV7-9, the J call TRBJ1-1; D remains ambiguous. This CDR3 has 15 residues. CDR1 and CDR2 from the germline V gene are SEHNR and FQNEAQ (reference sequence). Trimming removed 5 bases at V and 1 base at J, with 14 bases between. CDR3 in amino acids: CASSASGQPNTEAFF. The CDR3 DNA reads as TGTGCCAGCAGCGCAAGCGGGCAGCCGAACACTGAAGCTTTCTTT. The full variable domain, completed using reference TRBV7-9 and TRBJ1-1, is DTGVSQNPRHKITKRGQNVTFRCDPISEHNRLYWYRQTLGQGPEFLTYFQNEAQLEKSRLLSDRFSAERPKGSFSTLEIQRTEQGDSAMYLCASSASGQPNTEAFFGQGTRLTVV.

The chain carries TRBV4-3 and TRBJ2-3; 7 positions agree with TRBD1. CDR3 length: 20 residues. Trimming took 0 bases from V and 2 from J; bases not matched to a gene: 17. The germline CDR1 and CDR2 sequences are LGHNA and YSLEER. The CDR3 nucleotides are TGCGCCAGCAGCCAAGATCGTAGGGACAGAACCTCCTCCTTCACAGATACGCAGTATTTT. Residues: CASSQDRRDRTSSFTDTQYF.

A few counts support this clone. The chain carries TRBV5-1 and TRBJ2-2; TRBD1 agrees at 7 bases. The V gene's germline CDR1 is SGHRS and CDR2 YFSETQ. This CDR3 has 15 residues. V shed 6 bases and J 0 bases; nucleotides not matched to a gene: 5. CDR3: CASTTGDTNTGELFF. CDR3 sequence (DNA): TGCGCCAGCACCACAGGGGACACGAACACCGGGGAGCTGTTTTTT.

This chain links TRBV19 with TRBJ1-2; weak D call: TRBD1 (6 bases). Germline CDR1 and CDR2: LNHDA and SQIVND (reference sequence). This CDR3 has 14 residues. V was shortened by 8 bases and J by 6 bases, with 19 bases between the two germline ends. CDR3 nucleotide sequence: TGTGCCAGTGTAATAGGGCAGGGGACAAATGGCTACACCTTC. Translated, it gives CASVIGQGTNGYTF.

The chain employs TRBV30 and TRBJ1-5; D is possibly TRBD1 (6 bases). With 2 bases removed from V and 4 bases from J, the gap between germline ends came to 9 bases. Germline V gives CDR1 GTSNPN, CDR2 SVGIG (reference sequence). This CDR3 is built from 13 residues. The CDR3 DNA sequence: TGTGCCTGGAGTCCAAGGGGGAATCAGCCCCAGCATTTT. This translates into CAWSPRGNQPQHF.

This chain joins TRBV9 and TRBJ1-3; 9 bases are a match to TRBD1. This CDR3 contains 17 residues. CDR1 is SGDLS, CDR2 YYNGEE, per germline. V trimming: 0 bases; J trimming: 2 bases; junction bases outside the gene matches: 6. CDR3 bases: TGTGCCAGCAGCGTAGGAACAGGGGGCCCCACTGGAAACACCATATATTTT. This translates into CASSVGTGGPTGNTIYF.

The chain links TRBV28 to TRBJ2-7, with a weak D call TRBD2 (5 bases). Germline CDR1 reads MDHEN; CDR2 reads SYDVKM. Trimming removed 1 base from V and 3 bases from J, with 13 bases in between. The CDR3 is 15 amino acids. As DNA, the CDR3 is TGTGCCAGCAGTTTATACGACACGGGAAACTACGAGCAGTACTTC. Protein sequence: CASSLYDTGNYEQYF. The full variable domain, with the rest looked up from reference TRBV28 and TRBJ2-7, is DVKVTQSSRYLVKRTGEKVFLECVQDMDHENMFWYRQDPGLGLRLIYFSYDVKMKEKGDIPEGYSVSREKKERFSLILESASTNQTSMYLCASSLYDTGNYEQYFGPGTRLTVT.

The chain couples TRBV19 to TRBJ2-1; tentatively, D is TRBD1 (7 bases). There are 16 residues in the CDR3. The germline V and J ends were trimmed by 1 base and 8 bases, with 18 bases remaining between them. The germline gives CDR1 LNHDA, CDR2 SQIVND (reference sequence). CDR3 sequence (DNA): TGTGCCAGTAGTATAGGTCTAGCCGGAGGGGGCCATGAGCAGTTCTTC. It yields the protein CASSIGLAGGGHEQFF.

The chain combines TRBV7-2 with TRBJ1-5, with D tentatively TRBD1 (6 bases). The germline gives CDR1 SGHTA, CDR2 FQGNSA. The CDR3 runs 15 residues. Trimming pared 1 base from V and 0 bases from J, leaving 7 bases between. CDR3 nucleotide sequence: TGTGCCAGCAGCTTAGTACAGGGTAGCAATCAGCCCCAGCATTTT. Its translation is CASSLVQGSNQPQHF.

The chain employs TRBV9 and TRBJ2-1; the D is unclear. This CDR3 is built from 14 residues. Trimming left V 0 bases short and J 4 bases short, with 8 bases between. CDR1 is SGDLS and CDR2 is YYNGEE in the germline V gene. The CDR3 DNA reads TGTGCCAGCAGCGTAGTTGCGGCTTACAATGAGCAGTTCTTC. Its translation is CASSVVAAYNEQFF.

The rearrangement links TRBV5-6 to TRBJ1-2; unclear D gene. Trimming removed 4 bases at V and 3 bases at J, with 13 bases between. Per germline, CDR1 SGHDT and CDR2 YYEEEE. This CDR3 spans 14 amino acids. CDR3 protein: CASSPLRGYYGYTF. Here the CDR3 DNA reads TGTGCCAGCAGCCCTCTTCGGGGTTACTATGGCTACACCTTC.

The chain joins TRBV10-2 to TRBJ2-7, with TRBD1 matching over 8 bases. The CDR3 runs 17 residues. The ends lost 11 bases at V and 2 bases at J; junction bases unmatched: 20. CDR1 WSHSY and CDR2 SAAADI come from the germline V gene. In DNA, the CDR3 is TGCGCCGCCGCCCCCCATCAGGACAGGGAGTTAGCCTACGAGCAGTACTTC. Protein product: CAAAPHQDRELAYEQYF.

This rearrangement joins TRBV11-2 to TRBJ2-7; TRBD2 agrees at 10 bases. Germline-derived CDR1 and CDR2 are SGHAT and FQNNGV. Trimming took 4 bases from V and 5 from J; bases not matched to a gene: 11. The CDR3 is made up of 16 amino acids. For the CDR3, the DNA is TGTGCCAGCAGCTCGGGACTAGCGAGAAGGAACCACGAGCAGTACTTC. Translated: CASSSGLARRNHEQYF.

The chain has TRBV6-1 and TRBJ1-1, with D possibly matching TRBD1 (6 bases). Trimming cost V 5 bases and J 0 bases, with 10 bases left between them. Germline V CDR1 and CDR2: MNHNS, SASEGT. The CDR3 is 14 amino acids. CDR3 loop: CASSPDRMNTEAFF. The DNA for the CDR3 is TGTGCCAGCAGTCCCGACAGGATGAACACTGAAGCTTTCTTT.

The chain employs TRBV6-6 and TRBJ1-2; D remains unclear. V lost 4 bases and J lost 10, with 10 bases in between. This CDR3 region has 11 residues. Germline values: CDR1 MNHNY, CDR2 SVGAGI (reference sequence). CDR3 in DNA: TGTGCCAGCAGTTCTAACCCACTCTACACCTTC. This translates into CASSSNPLYTF.

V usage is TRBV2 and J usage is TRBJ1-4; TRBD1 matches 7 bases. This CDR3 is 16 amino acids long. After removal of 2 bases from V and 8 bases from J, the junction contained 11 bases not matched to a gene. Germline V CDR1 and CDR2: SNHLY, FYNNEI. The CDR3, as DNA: TGTGCCAGCAGTGAACAGCAGGGGGGACTTGGGGAAAAACTGTTTTTT. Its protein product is CASSEQQGGLGEKLFF.